The present entry profiles one T cell receptor beta chain with its context. Its antigen is as yet unknown. This record belongs to a study of blood T cells in healthy people across ages. A second about 6 to 12 cycle PCR used barcoded and J-beta primers. Each cDNA was tagged by a template-switch adaptor containing 12 random nucleotides. Via MiXCR, TCRdb re-called the 5' RACE reads, giving one row per CDR3 protein. This sample has around 1,900,000 distinct CDR3 sequences, with around 40% found just once. Study conclusions and caveats: From one million sequenced T cells, diversity estimates were lower bounds. In these data, TCR beta diversity tracked strongly with naive T cell percentage.

At least 7 million PBMCs were isolated per sample. The sequencing sample was made of blood. This TCR derives from a human donor in good health.

In nucleotides, the CDR3 is TGTGCCAGCAGCCCAAGGGCGGGTCCTAGCACAGATACGCAGTATTTT. Translation gives CASSPRAGPSTDTQYF. This chain joins TRBV7-9 and TRBJ2-3; a possible D gene is TRBD2 (5 bases). The germline V gene encodes CDR1 SEHNR and CDR2 FQNEAQ (reference sequence). V lost 5 bases and J lost 0, with 15 bases in between. The CDR3 has 16 amino acids.